This entry features one T cell receptor beta chain sequence. These data belong to a study of blood T cell repertoires in COVID-19. This table comes from immunoSEQ multiplex PCR, and its TCRdb copy is limited to in-frame clones, with some not included. Of over 30,000 clones in the sample, just over 85% were seen once. The TCR sequence derives from a woman in her 70s with active COVID-19. The sequencing input was peripheral blood.

The CDR3 spells CASSENPPRGGGETQYF. The DNA of the CDR3 is TGTGCCAGCAGTGAAAACCCTCCGCGGGGGGGCGGGGAGACCCAGTACTTC. The rearrangement joins TRBV6-1 to TRBJ2-5; 9 positions match TRBD2. Trimming took 2 bases from V and 5 from J; bases not matched to a gene: 12. The CDR3 extends over 17 amino acids. Germline CDR1 MNHNS, CDR2 SASEGT.